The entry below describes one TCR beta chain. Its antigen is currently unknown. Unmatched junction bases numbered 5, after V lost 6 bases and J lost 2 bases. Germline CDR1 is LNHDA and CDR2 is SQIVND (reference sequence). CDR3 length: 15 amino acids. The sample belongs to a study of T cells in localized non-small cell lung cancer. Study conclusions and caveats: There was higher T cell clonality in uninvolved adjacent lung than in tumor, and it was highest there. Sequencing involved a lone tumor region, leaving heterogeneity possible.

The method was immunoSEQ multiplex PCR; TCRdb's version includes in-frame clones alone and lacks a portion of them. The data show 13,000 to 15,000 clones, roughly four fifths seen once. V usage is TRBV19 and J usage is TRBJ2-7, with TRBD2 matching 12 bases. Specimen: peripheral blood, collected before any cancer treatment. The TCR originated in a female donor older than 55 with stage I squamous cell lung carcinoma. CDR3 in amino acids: CASSPTSGGTYEQYF. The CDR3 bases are TGTGCCAGTAGCCCCACTAGCGGGGGGACCTACGAGCAGTACTTC.